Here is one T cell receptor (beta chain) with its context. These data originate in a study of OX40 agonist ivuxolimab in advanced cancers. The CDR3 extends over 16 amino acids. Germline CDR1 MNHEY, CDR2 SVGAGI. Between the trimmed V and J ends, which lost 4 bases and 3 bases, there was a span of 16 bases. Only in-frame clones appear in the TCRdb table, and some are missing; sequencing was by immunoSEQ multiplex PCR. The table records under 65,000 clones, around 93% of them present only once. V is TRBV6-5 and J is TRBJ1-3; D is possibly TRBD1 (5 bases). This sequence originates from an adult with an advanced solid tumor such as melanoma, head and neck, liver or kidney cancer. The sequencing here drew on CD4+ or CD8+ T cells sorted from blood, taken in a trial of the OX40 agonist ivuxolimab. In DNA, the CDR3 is TGTGCCAGCAGTTTAGGGGCTACAGGTTTTGGAAACACCATATATTTT. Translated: CASSLGATGFGNTIYF.